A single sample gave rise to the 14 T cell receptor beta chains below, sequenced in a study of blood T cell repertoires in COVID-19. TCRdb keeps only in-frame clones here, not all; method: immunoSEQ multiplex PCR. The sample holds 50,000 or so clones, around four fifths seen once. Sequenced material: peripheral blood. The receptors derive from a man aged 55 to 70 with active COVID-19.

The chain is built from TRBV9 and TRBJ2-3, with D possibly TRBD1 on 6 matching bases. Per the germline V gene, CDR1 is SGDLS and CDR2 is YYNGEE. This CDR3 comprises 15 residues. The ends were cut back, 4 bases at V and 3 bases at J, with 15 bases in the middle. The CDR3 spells CASSTYRERTDTQYF. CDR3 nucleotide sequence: TGTGCCAGCAGCACCTACAGGGAAAGGACAGATACGCAGTATTTT.

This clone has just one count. The CDR3 nucleotides are TGCGCCAGCAGTGAGGCGACGGGGGGGGTCTACGAGCAGTACTTC. This translates into CASSEATGGVYEQYF. This sequence joins TRBV10-2 and TRBJ2-7; 8 bases fit TRBD2. Trimming removed 2 bases from V and 3 bases from J; junction bases left unmatched: 6. CDR1 and CDR2 (germline): WSHSY, SAAADI. This CDR3 is built from 15 residues.

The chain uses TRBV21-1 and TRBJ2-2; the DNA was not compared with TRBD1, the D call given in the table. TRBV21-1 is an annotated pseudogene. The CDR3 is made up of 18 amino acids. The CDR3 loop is CASSKARTGLANTGELFF. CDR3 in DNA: TGTGCCAGCAGCAAAGCTCGGACAGGACTCGCGAACACCGGGGAGCTGTTTTTT.

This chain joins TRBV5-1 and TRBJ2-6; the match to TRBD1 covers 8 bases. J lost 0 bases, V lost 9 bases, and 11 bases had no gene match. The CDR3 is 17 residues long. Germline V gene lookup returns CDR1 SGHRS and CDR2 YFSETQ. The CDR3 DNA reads TGCGCCACCCTACCCCAGGGGGCCCGCTCTGGGGCCAACGTCCTGACTTTC. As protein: CATLPQGARSGANVLTF.

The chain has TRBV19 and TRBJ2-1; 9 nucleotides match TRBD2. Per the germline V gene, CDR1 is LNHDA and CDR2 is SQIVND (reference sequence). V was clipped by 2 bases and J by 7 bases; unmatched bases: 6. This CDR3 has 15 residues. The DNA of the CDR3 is TGTGCCAGTAGTATAAGCCTAGCGGGATGGAATGAGCAGTTCTTC. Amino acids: CASSISLAGWNEQFF.

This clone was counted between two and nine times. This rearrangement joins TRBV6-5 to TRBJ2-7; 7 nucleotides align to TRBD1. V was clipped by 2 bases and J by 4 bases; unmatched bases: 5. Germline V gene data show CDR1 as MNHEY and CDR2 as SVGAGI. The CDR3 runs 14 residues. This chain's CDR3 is CASSYNRGSYEQYF. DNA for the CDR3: TGTGCCAGCAGTTACAACAGGGGCTCGTACGAGCAGTACTTC.

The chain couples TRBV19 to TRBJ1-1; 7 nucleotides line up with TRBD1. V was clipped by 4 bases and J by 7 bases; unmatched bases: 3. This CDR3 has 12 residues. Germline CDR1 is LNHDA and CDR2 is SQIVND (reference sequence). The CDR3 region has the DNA TGTGCCAGTAGTACGTGGACAGGTGAAGCTTTCTTT. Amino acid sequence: CASSTWTGEAFF.

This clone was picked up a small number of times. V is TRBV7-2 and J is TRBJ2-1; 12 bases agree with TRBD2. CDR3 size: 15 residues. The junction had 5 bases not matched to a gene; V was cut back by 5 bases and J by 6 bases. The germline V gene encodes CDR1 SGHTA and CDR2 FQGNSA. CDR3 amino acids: CASSPRTSGVNEQFF. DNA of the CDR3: TGTGCCAGCAGCCCCCGGACTAGCGGGGTCAATGAGCAGTTCTTC.

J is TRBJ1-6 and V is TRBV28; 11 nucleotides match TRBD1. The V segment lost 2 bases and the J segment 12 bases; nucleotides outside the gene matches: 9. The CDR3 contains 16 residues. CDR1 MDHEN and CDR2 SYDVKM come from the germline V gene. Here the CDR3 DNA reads TGTGCCAGCAGTTTAACTGGGACAGGGGGATTTCAACCCCTCCACTTT. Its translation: CASSLTGTGGFQPLHF.

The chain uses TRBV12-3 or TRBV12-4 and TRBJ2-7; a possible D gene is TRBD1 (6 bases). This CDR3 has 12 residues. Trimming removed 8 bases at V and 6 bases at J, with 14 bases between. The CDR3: CASSNGRGEQYF. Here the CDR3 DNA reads TGTGCCAGCTCTAATGGCAGGGGCGAGCAGTACTTC.

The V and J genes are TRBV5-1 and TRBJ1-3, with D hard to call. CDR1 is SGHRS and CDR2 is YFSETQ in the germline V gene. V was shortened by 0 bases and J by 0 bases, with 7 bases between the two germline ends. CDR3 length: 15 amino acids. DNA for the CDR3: TGCGCCAGCAGCTTGGGGGCCCCCTCTGGAAACACCATATATTTT. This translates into CASSLGAPSGNTIYF.

The CDR3 region is CASSLDRGGSYEQYF. For the CDR3, the DNA is TGTGCCAGCTCCCTGGACAGGGGGGGATCCTACGAGCAGTACTTC. The rearrangement uses TRBV18 and TRBJ2-7; 10 positions match TRBD1. Germline V CDR1 and CDR2: KGHSH, LQKENI. The CDR3 is made up of 15 amino acids. The V gene end was trimmed by 6 bases and the J gene end by 1 base; junction bases not matched to a gene: 6.

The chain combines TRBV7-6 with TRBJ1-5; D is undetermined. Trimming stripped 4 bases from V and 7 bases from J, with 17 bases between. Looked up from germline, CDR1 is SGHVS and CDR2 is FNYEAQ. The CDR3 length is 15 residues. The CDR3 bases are TGTGCCAGCAGCTCAATGGTCGGGGTGGGGCAGCCCCAGCATTTT. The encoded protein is CASSSMVGVGQPQHF.

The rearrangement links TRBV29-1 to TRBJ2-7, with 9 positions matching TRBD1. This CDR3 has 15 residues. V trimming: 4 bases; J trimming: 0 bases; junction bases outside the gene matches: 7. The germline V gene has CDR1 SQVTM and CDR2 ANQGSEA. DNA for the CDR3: TGCAGCGTTGCAGGGGGGGGACAGGGCTCCTACGAGCAGTACTTC. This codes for CSVAGGGQGSYEQYF.